A selection of T cell receptor beta chains follows, all from one sample in a study of blood T cells in healthy people across ages. In TCRdb, the 5' RACE reads were re-called with MiXCR into one record per CDR3 protein. The table lists around 990,000 distinct CDR3 sequences, 30% to 40% of them singletons. The specimen sequenced was blood. The source of these receptors is a man between 18 and 35 years old in good health. The CDR3 runs from the conserved cysteine through the conserved F or W. D genes are given only for firm matches. The size of a clone is reported for some rows only, either as once, few or many, or as a class for expanded clones.

>TRBV20-1|TRBJ2-1|TRBD2|NA
TGCAGTGCTTACCCCCAGCGGGGGAGTGACAATGAGCAGTTCTTC
CSAYPQRGSDNEQFF
>TRBV12-3/TRBV12-4|TRBJ2-3|NA|NA
TGTGCCAGCATCCCGACCGCGTCCCGCACAGATACGCAGTATTTT
CASIPTASRTDTQYF
>TRBV28|TRBJ1-1|NA|few
TGTGCCAGCAGCCCCTCGGGGAGCACTGAAGCTTTCTTT
CASSPSGSTEAFF
>TRBV5-1|TRBJ2-1|NA|few
TGCGCCAGCAGCTTTCCCCAAGCCTTCTACAATGAGCAGTTCTTC
CASSFPQAFYNEQFF
>TRBV12-3/TRBV12-4|TRBJ1-1|NA|NA
TGTGCCAGCAGTTCCCCATCGCACGGAGGAAACACTGAAGCTTTCTTT
CASSSPSHGGNTEAFF
>TRBV7-2|TRBJ2-1|NA|many
TGTGCCAGCAGCTTATCAGCGACTAATGAGCAGTTCTTC
CASSLSATNEQFF
>TRBV12-3/TRBV12-4|TRBJ1-1|NA|NA
TGTGCCAGCAGTTTCGGTCCAAACTGGGGACTGCAGCCTACTGAAGCTTTCTTT
CASSFGPNWGLQPTEAFF
>TRBV9|TRBJ1-2|TRBD1|few
TGTGCCAGCAGCCTCAGGGGGCTGGGTGGCTACACCTTC
CASSLRGLGGYTF
>TRBV9|TRBJ2-5|NA|NA
TGTGCCAGCAGCGTAGGTTCAGACGAGACCCAGTACTTC
CASSVGSDETQYF
>TRBV15|TRBJ2-3|TRBD2|NA
TGTGCCACCAGCAGAGATACTAGCGGACACACAGATACGCAGTATTTT
CATSRDTSGHTDTQYF
>TRBV20-1|TRBJ2-1|NA|few
TGCAGTGCGACCAGCGGCGGCGCCTACAATGAGCAGTTCTTC
CSATSGGAYNEQFF
>TRBV19|TRBJ2-7|NA|NA
TGTGCCAGTAGTATTTCCAGCTCCAACTACGAGCAGTACTTC
CASSISSSNYEQYF
>TRBV27|TRBJ2-3|TRBD2|NA
TGTGCCAGCAGTTTATTTTCTAGCGGGGGAGGAGGGGATACGCGGTATTTT
CASSLFSSGGGGDTRYF
>TRBV4-1|TRBJ2-1|NA|NA
TGCGCCAGCAGCCAAGATTGGCACAGGGCGGCTGAGCAGTTCTTC
CASSQDWHRAAEQFF
>TRBV4-1|TRBJ1-6|TRBD1|NA
TGCGCCAGCAGCCAAGAGACCGGGACAGGGATTTTTCCCCCCCACTTT
CASSQETGTGIFPPHF
>TRBV29-1|TRBJ2-1|NA|NA
TGCAGTGTTGGTAAGGAAAGCTCCTACTATGAGCAGTTCTTC
CSVGKESSYYEQFF
>TRBV20-1|TRBJ1-2|NA|NA
TGCAGTGCTAGAGATCAACGGGTGATTTATGGCTACACCTTC
CSARDQRVIYGYTF
>TRBV20-1|TRBJ1-2|NA|NA
TGCAGTGCTACGGGGGAATGGGGCTACACCTTC
CSATGEWGYTF
>TRBV14|TRBJ2-4|NA|NA
TGTGCCAGCAGCTCCCAACCTAAGACGGCAGTACAGTACTTC
CASSSQPKTAVQYF
>TRBV4-3|TRBJ1-5|NA|NA
TGCGCCAGCAGCCCTAACCGGGGGATAAATCAGCCCCAGCATTTT
CASSPNRGINQPQHF
>TRBV29-1|TRBJ1-2|NA|NA
TGCAGCGGCTGGGAGGGGCAGCCATATGGCTACACCTTC
CSGWEGQPYGYTF
>TRBV27|TRBJ1-2|NA|NA
TGTGCCAGCAGTTTACAGGCATCTAACTATGGCTACACCTTC
CASSLQASNYGYTF
>TRBV4-1|TRBJ2-1|TRBD2|few
TGCGCCAGCAGCGGCGGGACTAGCGAGTACAATGAGCAGTTCTTC
CASSGGTSEYNEQFF
>TRBV20-1|TRBJ2-2|NA|NA
TGCAGCAGCCTCTCCAGGGACACCGGGGAGCTGTTTTTT
CSSLSRDTGELFF
>TRBV7-3|TRBJ2-1|TRBD2|NA
TGTGCCGGCAGCTTAAGTGGGGGGGTCCGGGATGAGCAGTTCTTC
CAGSLSGGVRDEQFF
>TRBV6-6|TRBJ1-5|NA|NA
TGTGCCGGCTCTCAGAACAGCAATCAGCCCCAGCATTTT
CAGSQNSNQPQHF
>TRBV9|TRBJ2-1|NA|NA
TGTGCCAGCAGCGTTGCCGGGACTGCGTCCAATGAGCAGTTCTTC
CASSVAGTASNEQFF
>TRBV28|TRBJ1-1|NA|NA
TGTGCCAGCATCCAGGAACTTCAGGGGAAAGCTTTCTTT
CASIQELQGKAFF
>TRBV11-2|TRBJ1-1|NA|NA
TGTGCCAGCAGCTTGCAGGGAGCTTTTGGCACTGAAGCTTTCTTT
CASSLQGAFGTEAFF
>TRBV29-1|TRBJ1-2|TRBD1|NA
TGCAGCGCCAGGACAGGGGAGAACTATGGCTACACCTTC
CSARTGENYGYTF
>TRBV21-1|TRBJ2-1|NA|once
TGTGCCAGCAGCATCTGGGCCTACAATGAGCAGTTCTTC
CASSIWAYNEQFF
>TRBV20-1|TRBJ1-2|TRBD1|NA
TGCAGTGCTAGAGATCCCCAGGGGGCAGGTGGCTACATCTTC
CSARDPQGAGGYIF
>TRBV12-3/TRBV12-4|TRBJ2-5|NA|many
TGTGCCAGCAGCTTATCACTCCAAGAGACCCAGTACTTC
CASSLSLQETQYF
>TRBV12-3/TRBV12-4|TRBJ2-7|TRBD1|NA
TGTGCCAGCAGTGCCCGGACAGGGGGCTCGAATGAGCAGTACTTC
CASSARTGGSNEQYF
>TRBV10-3|TRBJ2-5|TRBD1|many
TGTGCCACCACGACAGGACAGGAAGAGACCCAGTACTTC
CATTTGQEETQYF
>TRBV14|TRBJ1-1|NA|few
TGTGCCAGCAGCCAGGGGCTAGTCTCTTACACTGAAGCTTTCTTT
CASSQGLVSYTEAFF
>TRBV29-1|TRBJ1-4|NA|few
TGCAGCGTTGCGGGGGTCCCAACTAATGAAAAACTGTTTTTT
CSVAGVPTNEKLFF
>TRBV6-6|TRBJ1-1|TRBD1|NA
TGTGCCAGCACCCCGACCGGGACAGGCGTCGAAGCTTTCTTT
CASTPTGTGVEAFF
>TRBV7-2|TRBJ2-1|TRBD2|NA
TGTGCCAGCAGCTTATGGGGCGGGGGGAGCTCCTACAATGAGCAGTTCTTC
CASSLWGGGSSYNEQFF
>TRBV9|TRBJ2-1|TRBD2|NA
TGTGCCAGCAACCAAAACCCTCTAGCGGCCCTTTCCTACAATGAGCAGTTCTTC
CASNQNPLAALSYNEQFF
>TRBV7-9|TRBJ1-1|NA|few
TGTGCCAGCACCTTTAATACTGAAGCTTTCTTT
CASTFNTEAFF
>TRBV20-1|TRBJ1-5|TRBD1|few
TGCAGTGCTGCCGGGACAGGGAGAGATCAGCCCCAGCATTTT
CSAAGTGRDQPQHF
>TRBV2|TRBJ1-5|NA|few
TGTGCCAGCAGTAGGGTTGAATCCAATCAGCCCCAGCATTTT
CASSRVESNQPQHF
>TRBV12-3/TRBV12-4|TRBJ1-1|TRBD1|few
TGTGCCAGCAATATGGGACAGGGTGGCACTGAAGCTTTCTTT
CASNMGQGGTEAFF
>TRBV6-5|TRBJ2-1|TRBD2|NA
TGTGCCAGCAGCAAGAGTGGGGGGGCCTACAATGAGCAGTTCTTC
CASSKSGGAYNEQFF